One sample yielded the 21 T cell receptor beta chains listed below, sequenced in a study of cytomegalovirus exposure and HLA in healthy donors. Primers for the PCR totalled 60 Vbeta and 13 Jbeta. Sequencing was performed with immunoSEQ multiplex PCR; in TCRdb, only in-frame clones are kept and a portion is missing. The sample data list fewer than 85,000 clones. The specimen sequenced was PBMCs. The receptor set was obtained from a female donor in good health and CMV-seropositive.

The CDR3 here is CASSVGAGGNTIYF. For the CDR3, the DNA is TGTGCCAGCAGCGTAGGGGCGGGAGGAAACACCATATATTTT. The gene calls are TRBV9 and TRBJ1-3, with D unresolved. Germline V CDR1 and CDR2: SGDLS, YYNGEE. There are 14 residues in the CDR3. The V gene lost 0 bases and the J gene lost 4 bases, with 8 bases spanning the gap. Full variable domain (outside the CDR3, taken from reference TRBV9 and TRBJ1-3): DSGVTQTPKHLITATGQRVTLRCSPRSGDLSVYWYQQSLDQGLQFLIQYYNGEERAKGNILERFSAQQFPDLHSELNLSSLELGDSALYFCASSVGAGGNTIYFGEGSWLTVV.

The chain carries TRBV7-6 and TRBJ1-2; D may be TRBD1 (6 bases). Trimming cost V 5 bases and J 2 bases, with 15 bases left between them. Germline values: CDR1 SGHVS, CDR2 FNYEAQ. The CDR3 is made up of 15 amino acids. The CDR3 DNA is TGTGCCAGCAGCGCCCGTCCTGGACAGAACTATGGCTACACCTTC. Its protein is CASSARPGQNYGYTF.

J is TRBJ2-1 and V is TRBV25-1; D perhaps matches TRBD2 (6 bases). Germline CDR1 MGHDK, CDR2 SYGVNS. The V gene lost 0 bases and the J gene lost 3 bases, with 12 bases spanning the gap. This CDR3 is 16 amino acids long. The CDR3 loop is CASSEYTGAIYNEQFF. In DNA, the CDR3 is TGTGCCAGCAGTGAATATACGGGAGCCATCTACAATGAGCAGTTCTTC. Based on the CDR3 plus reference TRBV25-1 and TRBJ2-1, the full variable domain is EADIYQTPRYLVIGTGKKITLECSQTMGHDKMYWYQQDPGMELHLIHYSYGVNSTEKGDLSSESTVSRIRTEHFPLTLESARPSHTSQYLCASSEYTGAIYNEQFFGPGTRLTVL.

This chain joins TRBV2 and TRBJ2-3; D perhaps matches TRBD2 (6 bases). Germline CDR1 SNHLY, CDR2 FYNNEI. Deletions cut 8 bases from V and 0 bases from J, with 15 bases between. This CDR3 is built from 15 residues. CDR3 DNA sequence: TGTGCCAGCGAAACGGGACTGGCTAGCACAGATACGCAGTATTTT. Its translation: CASETGLASTDTQYF.

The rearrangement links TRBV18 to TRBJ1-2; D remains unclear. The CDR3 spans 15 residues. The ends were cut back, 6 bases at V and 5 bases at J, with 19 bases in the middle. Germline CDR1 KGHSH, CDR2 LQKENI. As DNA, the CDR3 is TGTGCCAGCTCTTTGGCTACGGGAGCTGAGTATGGCTACACCTTC. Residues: CASSLATGAEYGYTF.

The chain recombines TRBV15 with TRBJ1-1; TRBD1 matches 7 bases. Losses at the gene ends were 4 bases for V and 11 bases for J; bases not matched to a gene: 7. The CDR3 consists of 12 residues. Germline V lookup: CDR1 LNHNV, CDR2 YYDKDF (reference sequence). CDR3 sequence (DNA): TGTGCCACCAGCACCCTGGGACAGAAGGCTTTCTTT. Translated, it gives CATSTLGQKAFF.

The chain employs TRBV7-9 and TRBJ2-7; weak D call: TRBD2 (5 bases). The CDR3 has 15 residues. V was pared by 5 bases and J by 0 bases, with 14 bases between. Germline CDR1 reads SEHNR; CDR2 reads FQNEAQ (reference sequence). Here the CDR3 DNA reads TGTGCCAGCAGCCCTAGCCGGCGCACCTCCTACGAGCAGTACTTC. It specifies CASSPSRRTSYEQYF.

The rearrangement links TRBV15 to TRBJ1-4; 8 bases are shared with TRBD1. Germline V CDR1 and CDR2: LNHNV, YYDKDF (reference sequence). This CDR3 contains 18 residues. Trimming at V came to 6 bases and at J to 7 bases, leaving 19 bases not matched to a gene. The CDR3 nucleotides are TGTGCCACCAGATATCTGCAGGGGGCGAACCCTAATGGTGAAAAACTGTTTTTT. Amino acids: CATRYLQGANPNGEKLFF.

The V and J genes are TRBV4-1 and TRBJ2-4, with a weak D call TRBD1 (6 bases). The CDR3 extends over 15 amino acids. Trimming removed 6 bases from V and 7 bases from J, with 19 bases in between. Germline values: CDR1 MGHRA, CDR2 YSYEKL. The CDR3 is CASSLRQGQENIQYF. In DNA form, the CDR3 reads TGCGCCAGCAGTCTAAGGCAGGGGCAGGAGAACATTCAGTACTTC.

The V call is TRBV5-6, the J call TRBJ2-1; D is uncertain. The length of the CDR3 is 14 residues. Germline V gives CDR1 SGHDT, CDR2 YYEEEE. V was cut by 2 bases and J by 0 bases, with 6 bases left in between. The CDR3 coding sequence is TGTGCCAGCAGCTTCTCGAGCTCCTACAATGAGCAGTTCTTC. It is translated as CASSFSSSYNEQFF.

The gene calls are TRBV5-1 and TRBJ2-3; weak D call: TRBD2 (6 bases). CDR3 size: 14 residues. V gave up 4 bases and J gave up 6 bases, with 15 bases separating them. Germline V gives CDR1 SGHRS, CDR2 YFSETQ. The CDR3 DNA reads TGCGCCAGCAGCGGCGGGACCGCCCGGGATACGCAGTATTTT. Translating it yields CASSGGTARDTQYF.

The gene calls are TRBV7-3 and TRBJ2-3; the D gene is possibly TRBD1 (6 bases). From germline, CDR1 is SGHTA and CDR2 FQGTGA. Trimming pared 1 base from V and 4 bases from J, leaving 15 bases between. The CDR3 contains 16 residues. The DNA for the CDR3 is TGTGCCAGCAGCTTAAACAGGGACCCCTACCCAGATACGCAGTATTTT. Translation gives CASSLNRDPYPDTQYF.

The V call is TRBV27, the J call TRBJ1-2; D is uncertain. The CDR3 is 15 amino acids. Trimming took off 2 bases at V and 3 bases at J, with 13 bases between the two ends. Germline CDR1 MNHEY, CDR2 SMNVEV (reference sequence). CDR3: CASSLTAQAHYGYTF. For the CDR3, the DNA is TGTGCCAGCAGTTTAACGGCGCAGGCACACTATGGCTACACCTTC.

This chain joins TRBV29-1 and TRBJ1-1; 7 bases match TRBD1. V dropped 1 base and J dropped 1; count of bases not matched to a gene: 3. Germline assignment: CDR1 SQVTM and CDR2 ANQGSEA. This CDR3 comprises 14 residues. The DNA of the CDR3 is TGCAGCGTTGAAGGGGGACAGAAGAACACTGAAGCTTTCTTT. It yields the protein CSVEGGQKNTEAFF.

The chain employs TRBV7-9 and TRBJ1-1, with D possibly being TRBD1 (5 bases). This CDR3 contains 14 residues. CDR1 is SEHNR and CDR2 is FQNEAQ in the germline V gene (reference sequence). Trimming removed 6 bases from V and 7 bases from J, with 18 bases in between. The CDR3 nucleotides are TGTGCCAGCAGGCCAGGGCGTCCACTTTATGAAGCTTTCTTT. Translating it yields CASRPGRPLYEAFF. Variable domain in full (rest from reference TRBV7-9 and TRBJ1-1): DTGVSQNPRHKITKRGQNVTFRCDPISEHNRLYWYRQTLGQGPEFLTYFQNEAQLEKSRLLSDRFSAERPKGSFSTLEIQRTEQGDSAMYLCASRPGRPLYEAFFGQGTRLTVV.

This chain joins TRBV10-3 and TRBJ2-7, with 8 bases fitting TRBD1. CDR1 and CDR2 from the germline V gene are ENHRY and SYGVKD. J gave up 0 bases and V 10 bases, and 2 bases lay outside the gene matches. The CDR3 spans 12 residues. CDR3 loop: CATGQGSYEQYF. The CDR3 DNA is TGTGCCACCGGACAGGGCTCCTACGAGCAGTACTTC.

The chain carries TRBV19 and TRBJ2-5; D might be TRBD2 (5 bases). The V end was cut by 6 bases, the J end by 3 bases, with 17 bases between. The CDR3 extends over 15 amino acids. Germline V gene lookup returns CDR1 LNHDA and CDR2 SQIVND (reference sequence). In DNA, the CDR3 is TGTGCCAGTAGACTAGACGCAGTTTGGGAAGAGACCCAGTACTTC. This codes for CASRLDAVWEETQYF.

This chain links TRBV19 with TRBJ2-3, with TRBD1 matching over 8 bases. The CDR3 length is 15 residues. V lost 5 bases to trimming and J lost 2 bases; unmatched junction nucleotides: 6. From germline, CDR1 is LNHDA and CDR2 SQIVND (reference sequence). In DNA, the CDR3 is TGTGCCAGTAGTCCGACAGGGGCCAACACAGATACGCAGTATTTT. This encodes CASSPTGANTDTQYF.

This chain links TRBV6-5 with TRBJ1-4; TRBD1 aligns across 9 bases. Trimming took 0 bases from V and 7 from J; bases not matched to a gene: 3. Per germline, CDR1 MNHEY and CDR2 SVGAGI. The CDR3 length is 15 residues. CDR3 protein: CASSYSTGGSEKLFF. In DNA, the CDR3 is TGTGCCAGCAGTTACTCGACAGGGGGGAGTGAAAAACTGTTTTTT.

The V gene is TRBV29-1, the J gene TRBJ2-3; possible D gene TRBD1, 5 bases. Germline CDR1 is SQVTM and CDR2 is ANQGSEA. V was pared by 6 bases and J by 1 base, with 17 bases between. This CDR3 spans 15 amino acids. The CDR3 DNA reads TGCAGCGTCCAACACAACCCGACAGGCACAGATACGCAGTATTTT. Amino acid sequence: CSVQHNPTGTDTQYF.

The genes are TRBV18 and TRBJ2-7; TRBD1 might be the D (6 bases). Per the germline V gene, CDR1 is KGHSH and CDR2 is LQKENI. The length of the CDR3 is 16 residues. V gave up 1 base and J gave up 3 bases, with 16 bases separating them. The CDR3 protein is CASSPRKLGQYYEQYF. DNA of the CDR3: TGTGCCAGCTCACCACGAAAATTAGGACAGTACTACGAGCAGTACTTC.